Presented here are 14 T cell receptor beta chains from one specimen sequenced in a study of shared clonotypes between healthy human individuals. Naive CD8 populations comprised CD45RO-negative cells positively selected for CCR7, excluding terminally differentiated effector memory CD45RA+ cells. The method was immunoSEQ multiplex PCR; TCRdb's version includes in-frame clones alone and lacks a portion of them. The data hold a few million clones, with about 93% observed a single time. Sample: naive CD8+ T cells from PBMCs. These receptors all come from a man aged 18 to 35 in good health. Some clones in this sample may be carry-over from other donors' samples.

This sequence joins TRBV13 and TRBJ2-7, with 7 bases fitting TRBD2. The CDR3 contains 15 residues. CDR1 PRHDT and CDR2 FYEKMQ come from the germline V gene (reference sequence). V shed 0 bases, J shed 6 bases, and the junction held 8 bases outside the gene matches. DNA of the CDR3: TGTGCCAGCAGCTTAGGGGCGGGAGCGTCGTGCGAGCAGTACTTC. This codes for CASSLGAGASCEQYF.

This chain joins TRBV6-7 and TRBJ2-2; the D is unclear. TRBV6-7 is assigned to the ORF class and has an uncertain function. The CDR3 extends over 17 amino acids. Between the trimmed V and J ends, which lost 1 base and 2 bases, there was a span of 14 bases. The CDR3 coding sequence is TGTGCCAGCAGTTACTTACCCCCCTACACCAACACCGGGGAGCTGTTTTTT. Translating it yields CASSYLPPYTNTGELFF.

The gene calls are TRBV9 and TRBJ1-2; D may be TRBD1 (5 bases). V lost 1 base, J lost 4 bases, and 8 bases lay in between. The CDR3 runs 13 residues. Germline lookup yields CDR1 SGDLS and CDR2 YYNGEE. In DNA form, the CDR3 reads TGTGCCAGCAGCGTATCCGGGGCCTATGGCTACACCTTC. Protein: CASSVSGAYGYTF.

The V and J genes are TRBV28 and TRBJ1-2; TRBD1 aligns across 7 bases. Germline CDR1 is MDHEN and CDR2 is SYDVKM. The CDR3 length is 13 residues. The V and J ends lost 5 bases and 7 bases, in that order; junction bases with no gene match: 7. The CDR3 region is CASSLDRAFGYTF. The CDR3 coding sequence is TGTGCCAGCAGTCTCGACAGGGCATTTGGCTACACCTTC.

The rearrangement joins TRBV5-6 to TRBJ1-1, with D unclear. The germline CDR1 and CDR2 sequences are SGHDT and YYEEEE. Trimming took off 4 bases at V and 3 bases at J, with 13 bases between the two ends. This CDR3 comprises 14 residues. For the CDR3, the DNA is TGTGCCAGCAGCCCCGGCACGGGTTACACTGAAGCTTTCTTT. This translates into CASSPGTGYTEAFF.

The chain couples TRBV5-1 to TRBJ2-1, with D possibly being TRBD2 (5 bases). Trimming removed 2 bases from V and 5 bases from J, with 5 bases in between. Germline V gene data show CDR1 as SGHRS and CDR2 as YFSETQ. This CDR3 is built from 12 residues. CDR3 region: CASSFGNNEQFF. For the CDR3, the DNA is TGCGCCAGCAGCTTCGGGAACAATGAGCAGTTCTTC.

The chain combines TRBV7-8 with TRBJ2-7; unclear D gene. CDR1 and CDR2 from the germline V gene are SGHVS and FQNEAQ. The V gene lost 4 bases and the J gene lost 2 bases, with 9 bases spanning the gap. The CDR3 is made up of 13 amino acids. CDR3 sequence: CASSSSLPYEQYF. The CDR3 DNA follows: TGTGCCAGCAGCTCCTCACTGCCCTACGAGCAGTACTTC.

Turning to this clone: Other DNA sequences in the same sample also yield this CDR3. The DNA of the CDR3 is TGTGCCAGTAGTATAAGGGACAGCGGTCAGCCCCAGCATTTT. The encoded protein is CASSIRDSGQPQHF. The chain has TRBV19 and TRBJ1-5, with 7 bases identical to TRBD1. The germline V gene encodes CDR1 LNHDA and CDR2 SQIVND (reference sequence). The CDR3 totals 14 residues. The V segment lost 2 bases and the J segment 6 bases; nucleotides outside the gene matches: 4.

The chain recombines TRBV6-5 with TRBJ2-7; D possibly corresponds to TRBD2 (6 bases). The CDR3 loop spans 13 amino acids. Trimming removed 6 bases at V and 2 bases at J, with 11 bases between. Germline CDR1 and CDR2: MNHEY and SVGAGI. In DNA, the CDR3 is TGTGCCAGCAGCCCGGCGGGAACCTACGAGCAGTACTTC. It translates to CASSPAGTYEQYF.

The rearrangement joins TRBV19 to TRBJ2-1, with TRBD2 identical over 14 bases. This CDR3 has 17 amino acids. CDR1 is LNHDA and CDR2 is SQIVND in the germline V gene (reference sequence). The V segment lost 3 bases and the J segment 1 base; nucleotides outside the gene matches: 2. CDR3 in amino acids: CASSMGLAGVSYNEQFF. In DNA form, the CDR3 reads TGTGCCAGTAGTATGGGACTAGCGGGGGTGTCCTACAATGAGCAGTTCTTC.

The chain joins TRBV7-3 to TRBJ2-4; TRBD1 agrees at 7 bases. CDR1 and CDR2 from the germline V gene are SGHTA and FQGTGA. After removal of 2 bases from V and 12 bases from J, the junction contained 10 bases not matched to a gene. The CDR3 is made up of 14 amino acids. The CDR3 DNA follows: TGTGCCAGCAGCTTATTGGGAAGGGGGCCGCCTCAGTACTTC. This codes for CASSLLGRGPPQYF.

This rearrangement joins TRBV6-1 to TRBJ1-5; TRBD1 is a possible D gene (5 bases). The length of the CDR3 is 15 residues. V was cut by 1 base and J by 4 bases, with 11 bases left in between. Germline V gene sequence: CDR1 MNHNS, CDR2 SASEGT. The CDR3 protein is CASSEDQTANQPQHF. Here the CDR3 DNA reads TGTGCCAGCAGTGAAGATCAGACAGCTAATCAGCCCCAGCATTTT.

The chain carries TRBV4-2 and TRBJ1-2, with D unresolved. CDR1 and CDR2 from the germline V gene are LGHNA and YNFKEQ. The CDR3 is 14 residues long. Trimming removed 3 bases at V and 7 bases at J, with 15 bases between. The CDR3 DNA sequence: TGTGCCAGCAGCCAGGAAAGGGAATGGGGTGGCTACACCTTC. Its protein is CASSQEREWGGYTF.

The chain joins TRBV7-9 to TRBJ2-7; D not certain. Germline loops: CDR1 SEHNR, CDR2 FQNEAQ (reference sequence). The V end lost 4 bases, the J end lost 4 bases, and 14 bases lay between the germline ends. This CDR3 contains 14 residues. The CDR3 here is CASSSVGPSYEQYF. The CDR3 DNA reads TGTGCCAGCAGCTCAGTAGGGCCATCGTACGAGCAGTACTTC.